This T cell receptor (beta chain) was captured by sequencing in a study of T cell responses to AZD1222 COVID-19 vaccine. Sequencing used immunoSEQ multiplex PCR; TCRdb keeps in-frame clones, though not all of them. The sample shows over 110,000 clones, about 90% of them seen only once. The CDR3 is 15 residues long. Deletions cut 2 bases from V and 3 bases from J, with 11 bases between. CDR1 KGHSY and CDR2 FQNENV come from the germline V gene. This TCR was recovered from an adult in good health. V is TRBV16 and J is TRBJ1-5; tentative D call: TRBD1 (5 bases). The material was peripheral blood, obtained on day 0 of AZD1222 vaccination. This chain's CDR3 is CASSQEGEANQPQHF. The DNA of the CDR3 is TGTGCCAGCAGCCAAGAAGGGGAGGCCAATCAGCCCCAGCATTTT.